One TCR beta chain is described in this entry. These data come from a study of cytomegalovirus exposure and HLA in healthy donors. 60 Vbeta and 13 Jbeta primers were used in PCR. Sequencing was performed with immunoSEQ multiplex PCR; in TCRdb, only in-frame clones are kept and a portion is missing. Its clone listing holds 100,000 to 150,000 clones. The CDR3 is 11 residues long. Germline V gives CDR1 DFQATT, CDR2 SNEGSKA (reference sequence). Donors counted as nominally healthy when sampled, yet unrecorded immune exposures were likely. The specimen was PBMCs. This sequence originates from a man younger than 35 in good health and CMV-seronegative. This chain links TRBV20-1 with TRBJ1-2, with D perhaps TRBD1 (6 bases). The CDR3 DNA is TGCAGGGCTGGGGACAACAATGGCTACACCTTC. It translates to CRAGDNNGYTF.